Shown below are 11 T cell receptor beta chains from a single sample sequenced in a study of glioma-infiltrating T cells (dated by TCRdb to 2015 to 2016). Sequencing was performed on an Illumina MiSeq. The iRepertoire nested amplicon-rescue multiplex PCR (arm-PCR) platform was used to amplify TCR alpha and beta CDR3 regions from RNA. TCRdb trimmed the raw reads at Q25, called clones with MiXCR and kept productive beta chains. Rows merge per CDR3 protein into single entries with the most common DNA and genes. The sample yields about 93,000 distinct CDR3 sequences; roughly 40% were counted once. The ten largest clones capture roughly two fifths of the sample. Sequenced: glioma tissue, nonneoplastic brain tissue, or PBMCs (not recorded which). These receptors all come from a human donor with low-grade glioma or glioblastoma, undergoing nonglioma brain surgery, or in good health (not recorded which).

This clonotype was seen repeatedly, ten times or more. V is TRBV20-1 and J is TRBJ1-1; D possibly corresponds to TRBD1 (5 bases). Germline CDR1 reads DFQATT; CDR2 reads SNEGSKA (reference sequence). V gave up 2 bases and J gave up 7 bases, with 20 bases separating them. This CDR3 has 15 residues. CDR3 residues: CSARPRRSGQGEAFF. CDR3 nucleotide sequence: TGCAGTGCTAGACCACGCCGTAGTGGGCAGGGTGAAGCTTTCTTT.

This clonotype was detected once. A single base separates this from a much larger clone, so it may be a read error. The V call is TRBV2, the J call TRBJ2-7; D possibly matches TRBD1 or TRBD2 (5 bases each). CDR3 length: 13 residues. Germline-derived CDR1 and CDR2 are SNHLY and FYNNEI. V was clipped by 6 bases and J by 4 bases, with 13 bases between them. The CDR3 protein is CASRRGVLYEQYF. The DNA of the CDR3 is TGTGCCAGCAGGAGGGGAGTTCTATACGAGCAGTACTTC.

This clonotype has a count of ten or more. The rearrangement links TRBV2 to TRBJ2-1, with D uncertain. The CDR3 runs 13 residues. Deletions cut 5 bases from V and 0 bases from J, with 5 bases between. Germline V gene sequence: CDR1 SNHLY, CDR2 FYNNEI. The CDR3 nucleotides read TGTGCCAGCAGTAGGAGCTCCTACAATGAGCAGTTCTTC. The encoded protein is CASSRSSYNEQFF.

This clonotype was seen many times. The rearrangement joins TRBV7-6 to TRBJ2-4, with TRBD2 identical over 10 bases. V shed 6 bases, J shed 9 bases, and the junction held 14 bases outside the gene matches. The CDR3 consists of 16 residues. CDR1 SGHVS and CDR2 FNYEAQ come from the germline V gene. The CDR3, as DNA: TGTGCCAGCAGTTTTCCCCCAGCGGGGGGGCCGGGCATTCAGTACTTC. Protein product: CASSFPPAGGPGIQYF.

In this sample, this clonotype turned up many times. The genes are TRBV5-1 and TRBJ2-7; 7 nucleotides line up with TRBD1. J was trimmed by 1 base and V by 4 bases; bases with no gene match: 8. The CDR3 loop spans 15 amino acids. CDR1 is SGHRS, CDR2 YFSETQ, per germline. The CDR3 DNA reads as TGCGCCAGCAGCCCCCGGACAGGTATATCCTACGAGCAGTACTTC. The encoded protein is CASSPRTGISYEQYF.

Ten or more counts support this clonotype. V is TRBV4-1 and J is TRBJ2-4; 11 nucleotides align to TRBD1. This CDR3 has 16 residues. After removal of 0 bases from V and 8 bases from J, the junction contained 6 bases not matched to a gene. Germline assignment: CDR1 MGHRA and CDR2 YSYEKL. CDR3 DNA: TGCGCCAGCAGCCAAGAGGACAGGGGGCGGGTATACATTCAGTACTTC. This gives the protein CASSQEDRGRVYIQYF.

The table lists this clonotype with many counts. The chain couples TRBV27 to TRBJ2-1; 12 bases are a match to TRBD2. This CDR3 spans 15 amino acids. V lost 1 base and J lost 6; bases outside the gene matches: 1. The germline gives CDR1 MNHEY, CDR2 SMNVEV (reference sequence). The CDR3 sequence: CASSLWTSGTNEQFF. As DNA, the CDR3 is TGTGCCAGCAGTTTATGGACTAGCGGGACCAATGAGCAGTTCTTC.

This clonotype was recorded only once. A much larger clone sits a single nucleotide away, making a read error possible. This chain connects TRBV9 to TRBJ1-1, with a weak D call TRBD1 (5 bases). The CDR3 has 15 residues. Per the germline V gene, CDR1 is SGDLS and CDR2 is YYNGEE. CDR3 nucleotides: TGTACCAGCAGCGTAGGCCCAGGGAAGGGCCCTGAAGCTTTCTTT. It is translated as CTSSVGPGKGPEAFF.

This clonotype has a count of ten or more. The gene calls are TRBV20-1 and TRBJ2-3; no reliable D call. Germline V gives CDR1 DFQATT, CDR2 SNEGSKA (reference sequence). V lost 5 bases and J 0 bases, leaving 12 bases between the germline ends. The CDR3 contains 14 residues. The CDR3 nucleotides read TGCAGTGCTCCGGACGGTTCTAGCACAGATACGCAGTATTTT. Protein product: CSAPDGSSTDTQYF.

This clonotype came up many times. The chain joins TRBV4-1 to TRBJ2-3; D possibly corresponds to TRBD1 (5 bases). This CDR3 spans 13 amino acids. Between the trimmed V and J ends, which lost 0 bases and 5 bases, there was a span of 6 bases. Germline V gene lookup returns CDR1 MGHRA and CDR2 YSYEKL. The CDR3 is CASSQDQGDTQYF. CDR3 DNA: TGCGCCAGCAGCCAAGATCAGGGAGATACGCAGTATTTT.

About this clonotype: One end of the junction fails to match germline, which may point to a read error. The CDR3 sequence is CSARDFLPGQGYGQYF. The CDR3 DNA is TGCAGTGCTAGAGATTTCTTACCGGGACAGGGCTACGGGCAGTACTTC. The chain has TRBV20-1 and TRBJ2-7; 9 bases line up with TRBD1. Germline V gene data show CDR1 as DFQATT and CDR2 as SNEGSKA (reference sequence). This CDR3 contains 16 residues.